Listed below are T cell receptor beta chains from one sample, sequenced in a study of blood T cell repertoires in COVID-19. Produced via immunoSEQ multiplex PCR; TCRdb's table is partial and in-frame only. This table has 300,000 to 400,000 clones, over 75% appearing once. Sequences were obtained from PBMCs or T cells enriched from blood (not recorded which). The receptors come from a woman in her twenties or thirties who had recovered from COVID-19. Both conserved end residues are part of each CDR3.

v_call cdr3_aa
TRBV28 CASRAALGSGGADTQYF
TRBV28 CASSMDRDEQFF
TRBV19 CASSNTGVETQYF
TRBV6-5 CASSPLVRPGYGYTF
TRBV4-1 CASSRLGTPNEKLFF
TRBV4-3 CASSQGQGIGEKLFF
TRBV10-3 CAIKDTGQGYHEQYF
TRBV29-1 CSVVDRAQGEQYF
TRBV27 CASSRLTGDGYTF
TRBV5-1 CASSLEAGGQGDGYTF
TRBV2 CASGVTGELFF
TRBV5-1 CASSEYSSYNEQFF
TRBV6-6 CASSYGGLGDTQYF
TRBV27 CASRPYGTGGQETQYF
TRBV2 CASKTGGRVYTGELFF
TRBV19 CASSYRSSGNTIYF
TRBV10-3 CAISVGRGKNTGELFF
TRBV4-3 CASSQDAGAPLHF
TRBV2 CASSNSGGEETQYF
TRBV14 CASRPGLYSNQPQHF
TRBV4-3 CASSQGGSGQTSYGYTF
TRBV9 CASSPVGGGGSPLHF
TRBV28 CASSSPDRPNGYTF
TRBV19 CASRRDRQLEAFF
TRBV18 CASSPRDRGGNTEAFF
TRBV2 CASSVGGSYNSPLHF